The clone carrying this TCR beta chain was observed at least ten times. Antigen specificity is unknown. This entry is derived from a study of identical twins. General observations from the study: There is a chance that invariant MAIT and iNKT cells partially muddied zero-insertion analyses.

MiXCR was run by TCRdb on the 5' RACE reads, yielding one entry per CDR3 protein. The sample holds approximately 690,000 distinct CDR3 sequences; 5.5% to 7.5% are singletons and the top ten take approximately 2%. This clonotype was obtained from a man between 18 and 29 years old in good health. The sample consisted of naive T cells sorted from blood.

CDR3 in DNA: TGTGCCAGCAGTAAAAACAGGGGAGGAAGCAATCAGCCCCAGCATTTT. Translated, it gives CASSKNRGGSNQPQHF. The J gene is TRBJ1-5, the V gene TRBV12-3 or TRBV12-4; 7 bases map to TRBD1. This CDR3 has 16 amino acids. The trim removed 5 bases at V and 1 base at J, leaving 8 bases unmatched.